This entry lists 3 T cell receptor beta chains sequenced from one sample in a study of shared clonotypes between healthy human individuals. Generated by immunoSEQ multiplex PCR, the TCRdb table keeps only in-frame clones and is missing some. The table lists 550,000 to 800,000 clones, 80% to 95% of them singletons. Sequenced: memory CD8+ T cells from PBMCs. The subset here: CD45RO+ cells pooled with CCR7-negative TemRA cells. Receptor source: a man between 18 and 29 years old in good health. Some clones in this sample may be carry-over from other donors' samples.

The chain combines TRBV7-7 with TRBJ2-5, with D possibly TRBD2 on 6 matching bases. There are 16 residues in the CDR3. Germline assignment: CDR1 SSHAT and CDR2 FNYEAQ (reference sequence). The V and J ends lost 2 bases and 2 bases respectively, with 15 bases between them. The CDR3 protein is CASSLSSVRSQETQYF. In DNA form, the CDR3 reads TGTGCCAGCAGCTTATCTAGCGTACGGTCACAAGAGACCCAGTACTTC.

The chain links TRBV7-3 to TRBJ2-5; D unresolved. The germline CDR1 and CDR2 sequences are SGHTA and FQGTGA. The CDR3 covers 13 residues. The V gene lost 2 bases and the J gene lost 5 bases, with 9 bases spanning the gap. The CDR3 reads CASSLGVRETQYF. As DNA, the CDR3 is TGTGCCAGCAGCTTAGGAGTCAGGGAGACCCAGTACTTC.

The DNA for the CDR3 is TGCAGCGTTGTGGGAACTACTAGCGGGAGACACGAGCAGTACTTC. It specifies CSVVGTTSGRHEQYF. This chain joins TRBV29-1 and TRBJ2-7, with 11 bases aligning to TRBD2. CDR1 and CDR2 from the germline V gene are SQVTM and ANQGSEA. V dropped 4 bases and J dropped 5; count of bases not matched to a gene: 10. CDR3 length: 15 residues.